This T cell receptor beta chain was captured by sequencing in a study of radiotherapy plus CTLA-4 blockade in lung cancer. Study in general: An objective response was seen in about 17% of patients, and disease control in 31%.

Some clones are missing from TCRdb's copy, which holds only in-frame ones; the method was immunoSEQ multiplex PCR. The sample comprises 60,000 to 75,000 clones, approximately 76% of which are singletons, and about 15% rests with the top ten. The CDR3 is 14 residues long. Germline V gives CDR1 MNHNY, CDR2 SVGAGI (reference sequence). The V end was cut by 0 bases, the J end by 3 bases, with 6 bases between. Concerning this clone: Its antigen remains unknown.

Findings and limits, study-wide: Expansion in blood of tumor-derived TCR clones was seen after radiotherapy plus ipilimumab. How blood T cell clones changed early, along with interferon-beta, reportedly forecast response best.

The source of this sequence is a human donor with non-small cell lung cancer whose response to radiotherapy plus ipilimumab could not be evaluated. Some clones in this sample may be carry-over from other donors' samples. Here the sequenced sample was peripheral blood, taken from a patient treated with radiotherapy plus ipilimumab. The V and J genes are TRBV6-6 and TRBJ1-3; TRBD1 might be the D (5 bases). CDR3 residues: CASSYSGDGNTIYF. The CDR3 DNA follows: TGTGCCAGCAGTTACTCAGGGGATGGAAACACCATATATTTT.